This T cell receptor (beta chain) was identified during a study of T-cell reconstitution after alpha-beta-depleted transplantation in children. Preparing the TCRbeta library involved the use of unique molecular identifiers. TCRdb reprocessed the PCR reads via MiXCR and lists one record per CDR3 protein. Here the sample spans roughly 150,000 distinct CDR3 sequences, around 10% being singletons. This clonotype was recorded only once. Being one base from a much bigger clone, this may be a read error. From germline, CDR1 is SGHDT and CDR2 YYEEEE. The CDR3 spans 14 residues. The TCR originated in a boy younger than 10 with acute myeloid leukemia, due to receive a stem cell transplant. The chain has TRBV5-6 and TRBJ1-4; tentative D call: TRBD1 (6 bases). The sequences come from PBMCs, collected before TCRalphabeta/CD19-depleted stem cell transplant. The CDR3 spells CASSFGGGNVKLFF. The CDR3 bases are TGTGCCAGCAGCTTTGGGGGCGGTAATGTAAAACTGTTTTTT.